The 16 T cell receptor beta chains listed next were all sequenced from one sample in a study of PD-1 blockade in classical Hodgkin lymphoma. Profiling relied on immunoSEQ multiplex PCR, and the TCRdb table lists in-frame clones only, not all of them. This sample has 24,000 or so clones, with almost 70% found just once. Relapses following autologous stem cell transplantation were seen in all patients, with brentuximab vedotin exposure varying. The sample consisted of peripheral blood mononuclear cells (PBMCs), taken at baseline. The receptors were sampled from a human donor with classical Hodgkin lymphoma.

The chain joins TRBV5-1 to TRBJ1-2; a weak D match, TRBD1 (6 bases). The CDR3 is made up of 14 amino acids. Germline V gives CDR1 SGHRS, CDR2 YFSETQ. V was shortened by 3 bases and J by 6 bases, with 15 bases between the two germline ends. CDR3 in amino acids: CASSSLQGWDGYTF. The CDR3 DNA reads TGCGCCAGCAGCTCGTTACAGGGATGGGATGGCTACACCTTC.

The table lists this clone with a count of one. The chain employs TRBV28 and TRBJ1-4; 10 nucleotides align to TRBD1. V shed 5 bases, J shed 8 bases, and the junction held 14 bases outside the gene matches. The germline V gene encodes CDR1 MDHEN and CDR2 SYDVKM. The CDR3 consists of 17 residues. The CDR3 region is CASSTPDLGTGDEKLFF. The CDR3 coding sequence is TGTGCCAGCAGTACCCCCGACCTAGGGACAGGGGACGAAAAACTGTTTTTT.

A few counts support this clone. The V call is TRBV4-3, the J call TRBJ1-1; unclear D gene. The CDR3 loop spans 15 amino acids. Trimming stripped 1 base from V and 2 bases from J, with 11 bases between. The V gene's germline CDR1 is LGHNA and CDR2 YSLEER. The CDR3 bases are TGCGCCAGCAGCCAAGGAGGTATCACTAACACTGAAGCTTTCTTT. Translated, it gives CASSQGGITNTEAFF.

Sample share makes this clone medium-sized. Here the CDR3 DNA reads TGTGCCAGCAGGCCAAGTGGGGAATTTGAACAGTACTTC. It codes for CASRPSGEFEQYF. V usage is TRBV6-5 and J usage is TRBJ2-7; unclear D gene. The V end was cut by 6 bases, the J end by 10 bases, with 19 bases between. Looked up from germline, CDR1 is MNHEY and CDR2 is SVGAGI. CDR3 length: 13 amino acids.

The gene calls are TRBV5-6 and TRBJ1-2; D may be TRBD1 (6 bases). CDR3 length: 13 amino acids. V was pared by 2 bases and J by 5 bases, with 10 bases between. The germline V gene encodes CDR1 SGHDT and CDR2 YYEEEE. CDR3 nucleotide sequence: TGTGCCAGCAGCTTTGCGCAGGGGTATGGCTACACCTTC. It is translated as CASSFAQGYGYTF.

This clone has a handful of counts. This sequence joins TRBV4-2 and TRBJ2-2; D is perhaps TRBD1 (5 bases). Trimming shortened V by 4 bases and J by 6 bases, and 12 bases separated the two germline ends. CDR1 is LGHNA and CDR2 is YNFKEQ in the germline V gene. The CDR3 covers 14 residues. The CDR3 spells CASSPQGLAGELFF. The CDR3 nucleotides read TGTGCCAGCAGCCCCCAGGGATTAGCCGGGGAGCTGTTTTTT.

This clone was detected a few times. The genes are TRBV19 and TRBJ1-1; D may be TRBD1 (6 bases). Per germline, CDR1 LNHDA and CDR2 SQIVND (reference sequence). Trimming took 0 bases from V and 2 from J, leaving 10 bases between them. The CDR3 loop spans 15 amino acids. CDR3 nucleotides: TGTGCCAGTAGTATAGACAGGGGCGCCAACACTGAAGCTTTCTTT. Residues: CASSIDRGANTEAFF. The full variable domain, rest sourced from reference TRBV19 and TRBJ1-1, is DGGITQSPKYLFRKEGQNVTLSCEQNLNHDAMYWYRQDPGQGLRLIYYSQIVNDFQKGDIAEGYSVSREKKESFPLTVTSAQKNPTAFYLCASSIDRGANTEAFFGQGTRLTVV.

The rearrangement uses TRBV6-4 and TRBJ1-1; TRBD1 might be the D (5 bases). Trimming removed 6 bases from V and 1 base from J, with 6 bases in between. This CDR3 comprises 12 residues. The germline V gene encodes CDR1 MRHNA and CDR2 SNTAGT. The CDR3 DNA reads as TGTGCCAGCAGGGGACGGAACACTGAAGCTTTCTTT. It is translated as CASRGRNTEAFF.

Comment on this clone: Sequence at one end of the junction differs from germline and may be a read error. V usage is TRBV11-3 and J usage is TRBJ1-6; TRBD1 might be the D (5 bases). CDR1 is SGHNT and CDR2 is YENEEA in the germline V gene. The CDR3 totals 13 residues. CDR3 loop: CASSLEGNSPLHF. CDR3 nucleotide sequence: TGTGCCAGCAGCCTAGAGGGGAATTCACCCCTCCACTTT.

This chain uses TRBV6-5 with TRBJ2-1, with a weak D call TRBD1 (6 bases). The length of the CDR3 is 12 residues. CDR1 is MNHEY and CDR2 is SVGAGI in the germline V gene. Trimming pared 2 bases from V and 10 bases from J, leaving 9 bases between. In nucleotides, the CDR3 is TGTGCCAGCAGTTACGGTCAGGGGGAGCAGTTCTTC. This gives the protein CASSYGQGEQFF.

A word on this clone: At one end, the junction sequence differs from germline, possibly due to a read error. The chain is built from TRBV10-3 and TRBJ1-3, with D unresolved. The CDR3 is 14 residues long. Germline V gene data show CDR1 as ENHRY and CDR2 as SYGVKD. CDR3 DNA: TGTGCCATCAGCACACTGATCTCTCGAAACACCATATATTTT. Protein product: CAISTLISRNTIYF.

V is TRBV27 and J is TRBJ2-5; TRBD2 matches at 9 bases. Germline V lookup: CDR1 MNHEY, CDR2 SMNVEV (reference sequence). The CDR3 sequence is 12 residues long. The V gene end was trimmed by 6 bases and the J gene end by 5 bases; junction bases not matched to a gene: 1. The CDR3 spells CASSAGGETQYF. Written as DNA, the CDR3 is TGTGCCAGCAGCGCGGGGGGGGAGACCCAGTACTTC.

This clone occurred a few times. This chain uses TRBV27 with TRBJ2-3; the match to TRBD2 covers 7 bases. Germline trimming cut 5 bases from V and 4 bases from J; bases unmatched to any gene: 12. Germline CDR1 MNHEY, CDR2 SMNVEV (reference sequence). CDR3 length equals 16 residues. The chain's CDR3 is CASSPLNRLASDTQYF. DNA of the CDR3: TGTGCCAGCAGTCCACTAAACCGACTAGCTTCAGATACGCAGTATTTT.

The genes are TRBV5-6 and TRBJ2-7; 9 bases line up with TRBD1. This CDR3 region has 16 residues. CDR1 is SGHDT and CDR2 is YYEEEE in the germline V gene. V lost 1 base to trimming and J lost 3 bases; unmatched junction nucleotides: 8. The CDR3 nucleotides read TGTGCCAGCAGCTTGCCGCATGGACAGGGGAGCTACGAGCAGTACTTC. It specifies CASSLPHGQGSYEQYF.

The chain is built from TRBV7-6 and TRBJ1-1; 10 nucleotides align to TRBD1. The ends lost 5 bases at V and 6 bases at J; junction bases unmatched: 9. Germline assignment: CDR1 SGHVS and CDR2 FNYEAQ. The CDR3 has 15 residues. The CDR3 sequence is CASSAVSGTGAEAFF. The CDR3 region has the DNA TGTGCCAGCAGCGCCGTTTCCGGGACAGGGGCTGAAGCTTTCTTT.

This sequence joins TRBV19 and TRBJ1-5; 12 bases map to TRBD1. Germline assignment: CDR1 LNHDA and CDR2 SQIVND (reference sequence). V trimming: 4 bases; J trimming: 6 bases; junction bases outside the gene matches: 10. The CDR3 has 17 amino acids. DNA of the CDR3: TGTGCCAGTAGTACCCGGCTGGGACAGGGGGCGTTTCAGCCCCAGCATTTT. Protein product: CASSTRLGQGAFQPQHF. The full variable domain, its missing parts supplied by reference TRBV19 and TRBJ1-5, is DGGITQSPKYLFRKEGQNVTLSCEQNLNHDAMYWYRQDPGQGLRLIYYSQIVNDFQKGDIAEGYSVSREKKESFPLTVTSAQKNPTAFYLCASSTRLGQGAFQPQHFGDGTRLSIL.